This entry is about one T cell receptor beta chain. Its antigen is not known. Healthy bone marrow donors formed the donor group. This CDR3 is built from 17 residues. V was clipped by 6 bases and J by 3 bases, with 24 bases between them. CDR1 LNHDA and CDR2 SQIVND come from the germline V gene (reference sequence). Researchers ran the PCR with 60 Vbeta and 13 Jbeta primers. TCRdb's table, derived via immunoSEQ multiplex PCR, lists solely in-frame clones and lacks some. The data show 180,000 or so clones, more than 80% seen once. This entry is derived from a study of cytomegalovirus exposure and HLA in healthy donors. Regarding the study as a whole: Analysis was carried out at a later point, and it linked a missense DCLRE1C variant to TCR beta V- and J-gene trimming. Versus the roughly 700-donor mean, an Asian-associated ancestry cluster reportedly showed fewer N-insertions in a later analysis.

The V and J genes are TRBV19 and TRBJ2-7, with D perhaps TRBD1 (6 bases). Sequencing used PBMCs. The clonotype comes from a woman between 18 and 30 years old in good health and CMV-seronegative. The CDR3 DNA is TGTGCCAGTAGCCCAAGAGTCACAGGGAGAGACCGCTACGAGCAGTACTTC. It yields the protein CASSPRVTGRDRYEQYF.